Listed here are 21 T cell receptor beta chains from one sample, sequenced in a study of technical replicates of blood from a handful of donors. Sequenced by immunoSEQ multiplex PCR; TCRdb stores in-frame clones only, minus some. Among fewer than 90,000 clones, roughly 93% were seen once, and the ten largest hold roughly 0.26%. The sequencing input was T cells isolated from PBMCs. These receptors all stem from a human donor in good health.

The chain links TRBV4-1 to TRBJ2-1, with D perhaps TRBD2 (7 bases). The CDR3 extends over 20 amino acids. Trimming removed 1 base at V and 4 bases at J, with 26 bases between. Germline lookup yields CDR1 MGHRA and CDR2 YSYEKL. Here the CDR3 reads CASSQGPGGRGGTWYNEQFF. The CDR3 region has the DNA TGCGCCAGCAGCCAAGGCCCCGGAGGCAGGGGAGGGACCTGGTACAATGAGCAGTTCTTC.

The V call is TRBV27, the J call TRBJ1-5; 7 nucleotides agree with TRBD1. Germline CDR1 and CDR2: MNHEY and SMNVEV (reference sequence). The junction had 11 bases not matched to a gene; V was cut back by 9 bases and J by 6 bases. There are 14 residues in the CDR3. The DNA for the CDR3 is TGTGCCAGTGGTTTAAAGGGGGCAGGTCAGCCCCAGCATTTT. This translates into CASGLKGAGQPQHF.

The V and J genes are TRBV6-5 and TRBJ2-3; perhaps TRBD2 as D (6 bases). Germline CDR1 reads MNHEY; CDR2 reads SVGAGI. V lost 2 bases and J 4 bases, leaving 10 bases between the germline ends. The CDR3 is 14 amino acids. The DNA for the CDR3 is TGTGCCAGCAGTTACGCGGGGCACTCAGATACGCAGTATTTT. It is translated as CASSYAGHSDTQYF.

The rearrangement uses TRBV7-2 and TRBJ1-5; TRBD1 aligns across 9 bases. V dropped 5 bases and J dropped 7; count of bases not matched to a gene: 6. This CDR3 has 14 amino acids. Germline CDR1 reads SGHTA; CDR2 reads FQGNSA. The CDR3 is CASSTGQGNQPQHF. The CDR3 bases are TGTGCCAGCAGCACGGGACAGGGTAACCAGCCCCAGCATTTT.

The chain combines TRBV29-1 with TRBJ2-1; 9 positions agree with TRBD2. Looked up from germline, CDR1 is SQVTM and CDR2 is ANQGSEA. This CDR3 comprises 15 residues. Germline trimming cut 5 bases from V and 5 bases from J; bases unmatched to any gene: 10. This CDR3 is CSVLLAGTRNNEQFF. The CDR3, as DNA: TGCAGCGTTCTTCTAGCGGGAACTAGGAACAATGAGCAGTTCTTC.

CDR3 loop: CASSTYQGAGEKLFF. CDR3 bases: TGCGCCAGCAGCACCTACCAGGGGGCAGGGGAAAAACTGTTTTTT. The chain recombines TRBV5-1 with TRBJ1-4; 8 bases agree with TRBD1. Germline lookup yields CDR1 SGHRS and CDR2 YFSETQ. This CDR3 region has 15 residues. J was trimmed by 8 bases and V by 4 bases; bases with no gene match: 10.

This CDR3 is CAISEAGARTDTQYF. The CDR3 nucleotides are TGTGCCATCAGTGAAGCGGGAGCAAGGACAGATACGCAGTATTTT. The chain employs TRBV10-3 and TRBJ2-3, with TRBD2 matching over 8 bases. V gave up 3 bases and J gave up 3 bases; unmatched junction bases: 5. The CDR3 loop spans 15 amino acids. Germline CDR1 is ENHRY and CDR2 is SYGVKD.

The rearrangement uses TRBV18 and TRBJ1-5; perhaps TRBD1 as D (5 bases). With 1 base removed from V and 4 bases from J, the gap between germline ends came to 14 bases. There are 16 residues in the CDR3. Germline V CDR1 and CDR2: KGHSH, LQKENI. The CDR3, as DNA: TGTGCCAGCTCACCACTATACAGGTCCCCTAATCAGCCCCAGCATTTT. Its protein product is CASSPLYRSPNQPQHF.

The chain uses TRBV7-3 and TRBJ1-1; possible D gene TRBD1, 5 bases. Trimming cost V 5 bases and J 4 bases, with 11 bases left between them. The CDR3 totals 13 residues. CDR1 is SGHTA and CDR2 is FQGTGA in the germline V gene. The CDR3 DNA reads TGTGCCAGCAGCCCGTCGGGGGGCACTGAAGCTTTCTTT. Protein sequence: CASSPSGGTEAFF.

This chain joins TRBV18 and TRBJ2-5; D unclear. Trimming removed 4 bases at V and 1 base at J, with 10 bases between. Germline V CDR1 and CDR2: KGHSH, LQKENI. The CDR3 contains 14 residues. CDR3 amino acids: CASSLRLSQETQYF. The CDR3 nucleotides are TGTGCCAGCTCACTCCGACTTAGCCAAGAGACCCAGTACTTC.

The chain has TRBV5-4 and TRBJ2-3; D may be TRBD1 (6 bases). The V gene lost 0 bases and the J gene lost 7 bases, with 9 bases spanning the gap. CDR3 length: 13 amino acids. Germline V lookup: CDR1 SGHNT, CDR2 YYREEE (reference sequence). The CDR3 protein is CASSLGGTNTQYF. The CDR3 region has the DNA TGTGCCAGCAGCTTGGGAGGGACAAATACGCAGTATTTT.

The chain links TRBV30 to TRBJ1-4; 7 bases map to TRBD1. The CDR3 runs 13 residues. Germline loops: CDR1 GTSNPN, CDR2 SVGIG (reference sequence). The trim removed 5 bases at V and 8 bases at J, leaving 8 bases unmatched. This CDR3 reads CAWGFRGREKLFF. Written as DNA, the CDR3 is TGTGCCTGGGGTTTCAGGGGGAGAGAAAAACTGTTTTTT.

J is TRBJ2-7 and V is TRBV15, with D perhaps matching TRBD1 (6 bases). Trimming took 3 bases from V and 0 from J, leaving 15 bases between them. The CDR3 has 16 amino acids. Per germline, CDR1 LNHNV and CDR2 YYDKDF (reference sequence). The CDR3 loop reads CATSRDSGVSSYEQYF. CDR3 nucleotide sequence: TGTGCCACCAGCAGGGACTCAGGGGTGAGCTCCTACGAGCAGTACTTC.

The gene calls are TRBV4-1 and TRBJ2-3; TRBD2 agrees at 11 bases. With 3 bases clipped from V and 0 bases from J, the junction kept 8 bases outside the gene matches. Germline V gene data show CDR1 as MGHRA and CDR2 as YSYEKL. CDR3 length: 18 residues. CDR3 nucleotide sequence: TGCGCCAGCAGCCATGATGATCTAGCGGGAGGAAGCACAGATACGCAGTATTTT. Its protein is CASSHDDLAGGSTDTQYF.

CDR3 in DNA: TGTGCCAGCAGCTCCTGGACTAGCCCCGGGGAGCTGTTTTTT. The encoded protein is CASSSWTSPGELFF. The chain recombines TRBV7-9 with TRBJ2-2; 8 bases are a match to TRBD2. Trimming removed 4 bases from V and 6 bases from J; junction bases left unmatched: 4. The CDR3 is 14 amino acids. Germline CDR1 is SEHNR and CDR2 is FQNEAQ (reference sequence).

The chain links TRBV5-6 to TRBJ1-5; no definite D call. The length of the CDR3 is 18 residues. V lost 2 bases and J lost 0, with 18 bases in between. Germline loops: CDR1 SGHDT, CDR2 YYEEEE. The CDR3 here is CASSFFDTSFNSNQPQHF. In DNA form, the CDR3 reads TGTGCCAGCAGCTTCTTCGACACTAGCTTTAATAGCAATCAGCCCCAGCATTTT.

V and J are TRBV27 and TRBJ2-7; 11 nucleotides match TRBD2. CDR3 length: 15 amino acids. J was trimmed by 2 bases and V by 8 bases; bases with no gene match: 8. CDR1 and CDR2 from the germline V gene are MNHEY and SMNVEV (reference sequence). The CDR3 sequence: CASYGTSGKAYEQYF. CDR3 coding DNA: TGTGCCAGCTACGGGACTAGCGGTAAAGCCTACGAGCAGTACTTC.

This chain links TRBV29-1 with TRBJ2-1, with 10 bases lining up with TRBD2. The CDR3 has 15 amino acids. Germline CDR1 SQVTM, CDR2 ANQGSEA. With 7 bases clipped from V and 8 bases from J, the junction kept 14 bases outside the gene matches. The CDR3 DNA reads TGCAGCGCTGTGGACCCCGGGACTAGCGCCCATGAGCAGTTCTTC. Protein product: CSAVDPGTSAHEQFF.

The chain links TRBV28 to TRBJ2-2, with 9 bases fitting TRBD2. There are 16 residues in the CDR3. Germline V CDR1 and CDR2: MDHEN, SYDVKM. The trim removed 2 bases at V and 6 bases at J, leaving 7 bases unmatched. The CDR3 region is CASSLISGGPSGELFF. CDR3 nucleotides: TGTGCCAGCAGTTTAATAAGCGGGGGGCCGTCCGGGGAGCTGTTTTTT. Looking up the rest from reference TRBV28 and TRBJ2-2 gives the full variable domain: DVKVTQSSRYLVKRTGEKVFLECVQDMDHENMFWYRQDPGLGLRLIYFSYDVKMKEKGDIPEGYSVSREKKERFSLILESASTNQTSMYLCASSLISGGPSGELFFGEGSRLTVL.

This chain joins TRBV5-1 and TRBJ2-3, with D perhaps matching TRBD2 (5 bases). The CDR3 has 14 amino acids. CDR1 SGHRS and CDR2 YFSETQ come from the germline V gene. V was clipped by 7 bases and J by 4 bases, with 16 bases between them. In nucleotides, the CDR3 is TGCGCCAGCTCCCGGACCGCGGGTGCAGATACGCAGTATTTT. It specifies CASSRTAGADTQYF.

V gene TRBV29-1 combines with J gene TRBJ1-2, with D possibly TRBD1 on 6 matching bases. The ends were cut back, 5 bases at V and 6 bases at J, with 10 bases in the middle. The length of the CDR3 is 11 residues. Germline V gene sequence: CDR1 SQVTM, CDR2 ANQGSEA. The CDR3 reads CSVQGNDGYTF. CDR3 nucleotide sequence: TGCAGCGTTCAGGGGAACGATGGCTACACCTTC.